What follows describes a single T cell receptor (beta chain). This receptor's antigen is unknown. Base qualities are not provided; no much larger clone lies one nucleotide away. Library preparation was by 5' RACE. These reads were obtained on an Illumina HiSeq 2500. A second PCR of 7 to 11 cycles was run with a J-beta primer mix and a sample-barcoded 5' primer. A unique molecular identifier was introduced onto each TCR beta cDNA molecule by a template-switch 5' adaptor carrying 12 random nucleotides. Each sample yielded at least 3 million CDR3-containing paired-end reads. First-strand cDNA synthesis was performed from all RNA using the Mint cDNA synthesis kit, with priming by a TRBC-specific oligonucleotide. Following uracil-DNA glycosylase treatment, a first 18-cycle PCR with universal primers M1SS and BC2_uni_R was performed on all cDNA. In the paper's pipeline: Each sample was normalized by randomly selecting 1 million high-quality reads, each carrying a distinct molecular identifier. Reads with shared molecular identifiers were discarded instead of being binned into consensus sequences. MiTCR, run with a Q25 quality threshold and the strictest error-elimination algorithm, handled CDR3 identification, clonotype clustering and error correction. A nonparametric unseen species model using Euler transformation provided a lower-bound estimate of total TCR beta diversity. The public reads were reprocessed in TCRdb via fastp at Q25 and MiXCR, keeping in-frame beta chains. Rows are combined by CDR3 protein, so each entry shows the most common genes and DNA. The V and J calls were determined by TCRdb, not by the authors. The table for this sample lists around 790,000 distinct CDR3 sequences; around two fifths of them were counted only once. The ten largest clones capture roughly 18% of the sample.

These data originate in a study of blood T cells in healthy people across ages (dated by TCRdb to the mid-2010s). With regard to the full study: In model experiments, roughly one uniquely barcoded TCR beta cDNA molecule per two T cells was captured by template switching. To track age-related changes in TCR beta repertoire diversity, the study relied on deep sequencing normalized with unique cDNA molecular identifiers. The donors were split into four age groups: young (average roughly 15 years), middle-aged (roughly 39), aged (more than 55) and long-lived (roughly 77). To avoid experimental bias, donors of different ages were randomly spread across the sequencing lanes. Using the same blood draw, the study looked at two additional independent replicas of 1 million unique cDNA reads for two donors, one aged 18 to 29 and the other aged 80 or older.

Systemically healthy Caucasian individuals from Russia, 35 to 40 in total and aged about 6 to 90 years, were included as donors. Each donor gave ten milliliters of peripheral blood, drawn into EDTA-treated Vacutainer tubes. Ficoll-Paque density-gradient centrifugation was used to isolate PBMCs, with at least 7 million obtained per sample. Trizol reagent was used to extract total RNA from the PBMCs, yielding at least 6 micrograms per sample. Naive CD45RAhigh/CD27high T cell percentages were measured by flow cytometry on a PBMC aliquot from every donor. Study-wide findings and limitations: As age increased, observed TCR beta diversity per million T cells dropped in a roughly linear way, and a significant reduction was already evident by age about 40. Because profiling used bulk unsorted PBMCs, naive and antigen-experienced compartments could not be compared conclusively. Because the CMV infection status of the donors was unknown, age-related changes in expanded clonotypes may potentially have been confounded. The long-lived group showed more naive CD4+ T cells, fewer expanded clones and increased TCR diversity than the aged group, suggesting age selection. There was a strong correlation between observed TCR beta diversity and the percentage of naive T cells measured by flow cytometry. Estimates of total diversity based on one million sequenced T cells were regarded as lower bounds and as underestimates.

This TCR came from a man aged 60 to 69 in good health. Sample: blood.

The CDR3 protein: CASSQDAGAYNEQFF. The nucleotide sequence reads TGCGCCAGCAGCCAAGATGCGGGGGCTTACAATGAGCAGTTCTTC. The chain uses TRBV4-1 and TRBJ2-1; a weak D assignment points to TRBD2 (7 bases agree). Per the germline V gene, MGHRA is the CDR1 and YSYEKL is the CDR2. Reading from cysteine to phenylalanine, the CDR3 counts 15 amino acids. Only CDR3 DNA is held: 45 bases, read in frame from base 1. At the junction V is shortened by 0 bases and J by 4 bases, with 10 bases in between.